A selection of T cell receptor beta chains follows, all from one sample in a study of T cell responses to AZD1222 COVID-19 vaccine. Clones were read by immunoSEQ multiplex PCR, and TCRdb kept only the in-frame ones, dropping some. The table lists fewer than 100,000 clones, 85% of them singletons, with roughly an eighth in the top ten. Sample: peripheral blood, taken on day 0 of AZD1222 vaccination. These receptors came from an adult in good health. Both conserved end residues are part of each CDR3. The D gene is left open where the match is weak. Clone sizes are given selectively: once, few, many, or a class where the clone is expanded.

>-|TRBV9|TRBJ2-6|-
CASSVAQGSSSGANVLTF
TGTGCCAGCAGCGTAGCCCAGGGGAGTAGTTCTGGGGCCAACGTCCTGACTTTC
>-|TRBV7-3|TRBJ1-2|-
CASSPQGGTTYGYTF
TGTGCCAGCAGCCCGCAGGGAGGGACTACCTATGGCTACACCTTC
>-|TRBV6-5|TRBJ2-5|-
CASRYGETQYF
TGTGCCAGCAGGTACGGAGAGACCCAGTACTTC
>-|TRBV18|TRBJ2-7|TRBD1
CASSPGTATEQYF
TGTGCCAGCTCACCCGGGACAGCTACCGAGCAGTACTTC
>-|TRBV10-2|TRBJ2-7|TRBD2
CASSELPAGGFEQYF
TGCGCCAGCAGTGAACTCCCAGCGGGGGGCTTTGAGCAGTACTTC
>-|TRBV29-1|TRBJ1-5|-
CSVEVNSNQPQHF
TGCAGCGTTGAAGTTAATAGCAATCAGCCCCAGCATTTT
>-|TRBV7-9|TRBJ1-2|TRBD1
CASSSRDRYRGGYTF
TGTGCCAGCAGCTCCCGGGACAGGTATAGAGGCGGCTACACCTTC
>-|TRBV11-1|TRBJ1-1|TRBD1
CASSLGTGREAFF
TGTGCCAGCAGCCTCGGGACAGGGCGTGAAGCTTTCTTT
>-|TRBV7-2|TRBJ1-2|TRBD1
CASSSGLQGPPSGYTF
TGTGCCAGCAGCTCTGGCTTACAGGGGCCTCCTTCCGGCTACACCTTC
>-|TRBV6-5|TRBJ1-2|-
CASSLGGGANYGYTF
TGTGCCAGCAGCCTCGGGGGCGGGGCTAACTATGGCTACACCTTC
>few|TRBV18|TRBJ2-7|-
CASSSGTFDYEQYF
TGTGCCAGCTCATCCGGGACATTCGACTACGAGCAGTACTTC
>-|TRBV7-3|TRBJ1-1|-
CASSLTGPHTEAFF
TGTGCCAGCAGCTTAACGGGGCCGCACACTGAAGCTTTCTTT
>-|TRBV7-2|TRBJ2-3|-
CASSFTPITQYF
TGTGCCAGCAGTTTTACCCCAATAACGCAGTATTTT
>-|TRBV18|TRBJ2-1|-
CASSPQGYEQFF
TGTGCCAGCTCACCACAGGGCTATGAGCAGTTCTTC
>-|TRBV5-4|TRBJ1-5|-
CASSSSTDQPQHF
TGTGCCAGCAGCTCGTCGACCGATCAGCCCCAGCATTTT